A single sample is the source of the 20 T cell receptor beta chains below, sequenced in a study of T-cell reconstitution after alpha-beta-depleted transplantation in children (dated by TCRdb to about 2016). Libraries were constructed by PCR. The run used an Illumina HiSeq 2500. Molecular barcoding was employed in the preparation of TCR libraries, with unique molecular identifiers being used to normalize TCRbeta repertoire quantification. The public reads were reprocessed in TCRdb via fastp at Q25 and MiXCR, keeping in-frame beta chains. Rows with one shared CDR3 protein collapse into an entry with the most common genes and DNA. The sample table shows fewer than 550,000 distinct CDR3 sequences, and 10% to 13% are seen once. The ten largest clonotypes hold just over 2% of the sample. The treatment or condition label corresponds to: allogeneic hematopoietic cell transplantation with graft depleted of TCRalphabeta T cells and CD19 B cells.

The specimen was PBMCs, collected before TCRalphabeta/CD19-depleted stem cell transplant. These receptors came from a child between 2 and 9 years old with inherited bone marrow failure, due to receive a stem cell transplant.

As for this clonotype: This may stem from a read error, because a much larger clone lies one nucleotide away. The chain employs TRBV12-3 or TRBV12-4 and TRBJ2-7; D remains ambiguous. The CDR3 consists of 14 residues. Trimming took off 1 base at V and 5 bases at J, with 12 bases between the two ends. CDR3 amino acids: CASSLGQNFDEQYF. In DNA, the CDR3 is TGTGCCAGCAGTTTAGGGCAGAACTTCGACGAGCAGTACTTC.

On this clonotype: At one boundary the junction diverges from the germline segment, which might be a read error. The chain uses TRBV18 and TRBJ1-1; no definite D call. This CDR3 contains 16 residues. Germline values: CDR1 KGHSH, CDR2 LQKENI. The CDR3 here is CASSPSRRASNTDAFF. The CDR3 nucleotides are TGTGCCAGCTCACCGTCCAGGCGAGCCTCGAACACTGACGCTTTCTTT. The variable domain in full, completed from reference TRBV18 and TRBJ1-1, reads NAGVMQNPRHLVRRRGQEARLRCSPMKGHSHVYWYRQLPEEGLKFMVYLQKENIIDESGMPKERFSAEFPKEGPSILRIQQVVRGDSAAYFCASSPSRRASNTDAFFGQGTRLTVV.

This clonotype was seen repeatedly, ten times or more. The chain is built from TRBV29-1 and TRBJ1-3; the D is unclear. In germline, CDR1 is SQVTM, CDR2 ANQGSEA. The CDR3 runs to 16 residues. Trimming left V 5 bases short and J 0 bases short, with 17 bases between. CDR3 sequence: CSVRALGLHSGNTIYF. For the CDR3, the DNA is TGCAGCGTTAGGGCCCTCGGACTCCACTCTGGAAACACCATATATTTT.

This clonotype was detected ten times or more. The V gene is TRBV28, the J gene TRBJ2-7, with TRBD2 identical over 8 bases. Trimming at V came to 5 bases and at J to 5 bases, leaving 11 bases not matched to a gene. The CDR3 is made up of 15 amino acids. CDR1 and CDR2 (germline): MDHEN, SYDVKM. CDR3 in amino acids: CASSAVAGPLNEQYF. The CDR3 region has the DNA TGTGCCAGCAGTGCTGTAGCGGGACCCCTCAACGAGCAGTACTTC.

In its sample, this clonotype was seen many times. V usage is TRBV18 and J usage is TRBJ2-7; D gene ambiguous. The CDR3 length is 15 residues. Germline V lookup: CDR1 KGHSH, CDR2 LQKENI. Deletions cut 4 bases from V and 2 bases from J, with 15 bases between. CDR3 coding DNA: TGTGCCAGCTCACAAGAAGCAATCCTGCCCTACGAGCAGTACTTC. It yields the protein CASSQEAILPYEQYF.

This clonotype came up many times. This chain connects TRBV27 to TRBJ2-7; D gene uncertain. This CDR3 has 11 residues. The germline V gene has CDR1 MNHEY and CDR2 SMNVEV (reference sequence). CDR3 in amino acids: CSTGNSYEQYF. The CDR3 DNA reads TGTTCGACGGGCAACTCCTACGAGCAGTACTTC.

This clonotype was observed at least ten times. This rearrangement joins TRBV7-8 to TRBJ2-3; 9 positions match TRBD1. Germline CDR1 SGHVS, CDR2 FQNEAQ. The CDR3 is 14 residues long. J was trimmed by 5 bases and V by 4 bases; bases with no gene match: 4. CDR3 bases: TGTGCCAGCAGCTGGGGACAGGGAATAGATACGCAGTATTTT. This encodes CASSWGQGIDTQYF.

This clonotype has ten or more counts. The chain has TRBV7-8 and TRBJ1-5, with D perhaps matching TRBD1 (5 bases). The CDR3 covers 18 residues. From germline, CDR1 is SGHVS and CDR2 FQNEAQ. Trimming took 5 bases from V and 5 from J, leaving 25 bases between them. CDR3 amino acids: CASSPEALGRGGDQPQHF. CDR3 DNA: TGTGCCAGCAGCCCTGAGGCTCTAGGGCGCGGGGGAGATCAGCCCCAGCATTTT. Supplemented by reference TRBV7-8 and TRBJ1-5, the full variable domain reads GAGVSQSPRYKVAKRGQDVALRCDPISGHVSLFWYQQALGQGPEFLTYFQNEAQLDKSGLPSDRFFAERPEGSVSTLKIQRTQQEDSAVYLCASSPEALGRGGDQPQHFGDGTRLSIL.

This clonotype was seen many times. The rearrangement joins TRBV27 to TRBJ2-6; D is ambiguous. The germline V gene has CDR1 MNHEY and CDR2 SMNVEV (reference sequence). CDR3 length: 14 amino acids. V was pared by 6 bases and J by 2 bases, with 8 bases between. The CDR3 sequence: CASRRVPGANVLTF. In nucleotides, the CDR3 is TGTGCCAGCAGACGAGTTCCTGGGGCCAACGTCCTGACTTTC.

This clonotype occurred many times. The rearrangement links TRBV21-1 to TRBJ2-5; the listed D gene, TRBD2, was not tested against the DNA. TRBV21-1 is a recognized pseudogene. This CDR3 contains 16 residues. The CDR3 DNA is TGTGCCAGCAGCAAAGTGGAAGGGATGGCTCGAGAGACCCAGTACTTC. Translation: CASSKVEGMARETQYF.

To note about this clonotype: A much larger clone differs by one base, so this may be a read error. The V and J genes are TRBV3-1 and TRBJ2-4; TRBD2 agrees at 11 bases. The germline V gene has CDR1 LGHDT and CDR2 YNNKEL (reference sequence). This CDR3 comprises 16 residues. The CDR3 region is CATSQELAGDLDIQYF. CDR3 DNA: TGTGCCACCAGCCAAGAACTAGCGGGAGATTTGGACATTCAGTACTTC.

This chain connects TRBV30 to TRBJ2-1; the D gene is possibly TRBD2 (6 bases). Germline-derived CDR1 and CDR2 are GTSNPN and SVGIG (reference sequence). The CDR3 covers 13 residues. This chain's CDR3 is CASRRASGNEQFF. CDR3 nucleotides: TGTGCTTCAAGGAGGGCCTCAGGGAATGAGCAGTTCTTC.

This clonotype was seen repeatedly, ten times or more. The V and J genes are TRBV7-9 and TRBJ2-1, with unresolved D. There are 12 residues in the CDR3. V lost 1 base to trimming and J lost 5 bases, with 3 bases between them. The germline V gene encodes CDR1 SEHNR and CDR2 FQNEAQ (reference sequence). The CDR3 DNA sequence: TGTGCCAGCAGCTTAGATCACAATGAGCAGTTCTTC. This codes for CASSLDHNEQFF.

This clonotype was counted only a few times. The chain recombines TRBV23-1 with TRBJ2-3; D might be TRBD2 (6 bases). TRBV23-1 is an open reading frame, and its role is uncertain. Trimming stripped 4 bases from V and 12 bases from J, with 20 bases between. This CDR3 is built from 14 residues. The CDR3 coding sequence is TGCGCCAGCAGTCTCGGGAGTCGAGCATCGGTCCAGTATTTT. Residues: CASSLGSRASVQYF.

This clonotype showed up many times. V and J are TRBV5-1 and TRBJ1-2, with 10 nucleotides matching TRBD1. Germline V gives CDR1 SGHRS, CDR2 YFSETQ. This CDR3 region has 14 residues. V lost 4 bases and J lost 7; bases outside the gene matches: 7. The CDR3 region is CASSNPGQGPGYTF. CDR3 DNA sequence: TGCGCCAGCAGCAACCCGGGACAGGGGCCTGGCTACACCTTC.

This clonotype was detected many times. This chain uses TRBV9 with TRBJ2-3; 7 bases map to TRBD2. Per the germline V gene, CDR1 is SGDLS and CDR2 is YYNGEE. Losses at the gene ends were 2 bases for V and 0 bases for J; bases not matched to a gene: 0. This CDR3 comprises 14 residues. As DNA, the CDR3 is TGTGCCAGCAGCGTTAGCGGGAGCACAGATACGCAGTATTTT. Amino acid sequence: CASSVSGSTDTQYF. The complete variable domain, with remaining parts taken from reference TRBV9 and TRBJ2-3, reads DSGVTQTPKHLITATGQRVTLRCSPRSGDLSVYWYQQSLDQGLQFLIQYYNGEERAKGNILERFSAQQFPDLHSELNLSSLELGDSALYFCASSVSGSTDTQYFGPGTRLTVL.

This clonotype occurred many times. The chain joins TRBV5-1 to TRBJ2-1, with 7 bases aligning to TRBD2. The V gene's germline CDR1 is SGHRS and CDR2 YFSETQ. V was pared by 3 bases and J by 2 bases, with 8 bases of the junction left unmatched. This CDR3 is built from 16 residues. The CDR3 spells CASSSRGSGPYNEQFF. The DNA for the CDR3 is TGCGCCAGCAGCTCCCGTGGTAGCGGGCCCTACAATGAGCAGTTCTTC.

There are many counts of this clonotype. The chain carries TRBV7-6 and TRBJ1-4; 8 bases match TRBD1. The germline V gene has CDR1 SGHVS and CDR2 FNYEAQ. Trimming took 1 base from V and 13 from J; bases not matched to a gene: 8. The CDR3 spans 14 residues. CDR3 bases: TGTGCCAGCAGCTTAGACGGGGAGGGGACAGGACTGTTTTTT. This encodes CASSLDGEGTGLFF.

This chain connects TRBV4-3 to TRBJ2-1, with TRBD2 identical over 8 bases. V lost 4 bases to trimming and J lost 8 bases; unmatched junction nucleotides: 16. The CDR3 covers 17 residues. Germline V gene lookup returns CDR1 LGHNA and CDR2 YSLEER. The CDR3 DNA sequence: TGCGCCAGCAGCCCGGGGGGCGGCGGGAGGAGACTCGATGAGCAGTTCTTC. It translates to CASSPGGGGRRLDEQFF.

Many counts were recorded for this clonotype. This chain connects TRBV4-1 to TRBJ2-1; 10 bases line up with TRBD2. After removal of 0 bases from V and 0 bases from J, the junction contained 14 bases not matched to a gene. Per germline, CDR1 MGHRA and CDR2 YSYEKL. CDR3 length: 21 amino acids. The CDR3, as DNA: TGCGCCAGCAGCCAAGAGAGAAAATTAGCGGGAGGACTAAGCTCCTACAATGAGCAGTTCTTC. This gives the protein CASSQERKLAGGLSSYNEQFF.